Included here is one T cell receptor beta chain sequence, with context. Its specificity is not known. Though probably carrying unrecorded immune exposures, donors were nominally healthy at sampling. The sample is drawn from a study of cytomegalovirus exposure and HLA in healthy donors. Findings and limits, study-wide: Many donors shared some public TCRs, even though most TCR sequences were rare.

Trimming cost V 4 bases and J 2 bases, with 9 bases left between them. The germline gives CDR1 SEHNR, CDR2 FQNEAQ (reference sequence). The CDR3 runs 13 residues. Primers for the PCR totalled 60 Vbeta and 13 Jbeta. Original handling: The authors later counted roughly 87 million unique TCR beta chains, some 11 million of them shared. The method was immunoSEQ multiplex PCR; TCRdb's version includes in-frame clones alone and lacks a portion of them. That table gives V, J and clone size, and the DNA gave D and trimming. This table has around 110,000 clones, approximately 9.4% appearing once. This chain uses TRBV7-9 with TRBJ2-7, with TRBD1 as a possible D gene (6 bases). Sequencing used PBMCs. The TCR comes from a man under 40 in good health and CMV-seronegative. The CDR3: CASSSGQTYEQYF. The CDR3, as DNA: TGTGCCAGCAGCTCGGGACAAACCTACGAGCAGTACTTC.